This T cell receptor (beta chain) stems from a study of OX40 agonist ivuxolimab in advanced cancers. Looking at the study overall: Clinicians treated patients with ivuxolimab, an agonistic anti-OX40 (CD134) antibody. The dose-escalation cohort was around 83% male, with a mean age of 60 years, ranging roughly 23 to 90.

Drawing of blood for sampling happened at baseline, at cycle 4 day 1, and at cycle 7 day 1. The assay was immunoSEQ multiplex PCR, and TCRdb's table has in-frame clones only and misses some. The table records fewer than 50,000 clones, around 87% of them present only once. Findings and limits, study-wide: Clones of CD4+ and CD8+ blood T cells grew by week 6 at doses of 0.1 to 3.0 mg/kg.

The CDR3 loop spans 16 amino acids. The germline V and J ends were trimmed by 2 bases and 5 bases, with 19 bases remaining between them. CDR1 SGHTA and CDR2 FQGTGA come from the germline V gene. This clone was seen a few times. Antigen specificity is unknown. The J gene is TRBJ2-7, the V gene TRBV7-3, with D tentatively TRBD2 (6 bases). The sequencing used CD4+ or CD8+ T cells sorted from blood, collected in a trial of the OX40 agonist ivuxolimab. This receptor was obtained from an adult with an advanced solid tumor such as melanoma, head and neck, liver or kidney cancer. CDR3 amino acids: CASSLAGPRTPNEQYF. The CDR3 bases are TGTGCCAGCAGCTTAGCGGGACCGAGGACCCCGAACGAGCAGTACTTC.